These T cell receptor beta chains were read from a single sample in a study of shared clonotypes between healthy human individuals. Some clones are missing from TCRdb's copy, which holds only in-frame ones; the method was immunoSEQ multiplex PCR. The sample contains around 2.5 million clones, 90% to 95% of which appear only once. Material for sequencing was naive CD4+ T cells from PBMCs. Receptors were obtained from a man aged 18-30 years in good health. Some clones in this sample may be carry-over from other donors' samples. Both conserved end residues are part of each CDR3. The order of the fields is D gene, J gene, V gene, CDR3 protein. A D gene is named only where the DNA matches it firmly.

d_gene: TRBD1; j_gene: TRBJ2-7; v_gene: TRBV2; CDR3aa: CASSRDRGDEQYF
d_gene: -; j_gene: TRBJ2-4; v_gene: TRBV5-8; CDR3aa: CASSPGIRVSIQYF
d_gene: -; j_gene: TRBJ2-1; v_gene: TRBV5-5; CDR3aa: CASSLPGGEQFF
d_gene: -; j_gene: TRBJ2-4; v_gene: TRBV7-2; CDR3aa: CASSRGLAKNIQYF
d_gene: -; j_gene: TRBJ1-1; v_gene: TRBV28; CDR3aa: CASLLGGTEAFF
d_gene: TRBD2; j_gene: TRBJ2-3; v_gene: TRBV25-1; CDR3aa: CASSDPLTSGSTDTQYF
d_gene: TRBD2; j_gene: TRBJ2-3; v_gene: TRBV11-2; CDR3aa: CASSLDLLRGLGYPDTQYF
d_gene: TRBD1; j_gene: TRBJ1-1; v_gene: TRBV10-3; CDR3aa: CATGQGLTEAFF
d_gene: TRBD1; j_gene: TRBJ2-5; v_gene: TRBV7-9; CDR3aa: CASSLGRDRGPEVTQYF
d_gene: -; j_gene: TRBJ2-7; v_gene: TRBV14; CDR3aa: CASSPQKGYYEQYF
d_gene: -; j_gene: TRBJ2-7; v_gene: TRBV5-5; CDR3aa: CASSLVPGDEQYF
d_gene: -; j_gene: TRBJ1-6; v_gene: TRBV6-1; CDR3aa: CASSVTTVSSYNSPLHF
d_gene: TRBD2; j_gene: TRBJ2-5; v_gene: TRBV5-6; CDR3aa: CASSPGLAGKTRHKETQYF
d_gene: -; j_gene: TRBJ2-1; v_gene: TRBV7-3; CDR3aa: CASSPGLAGLNEQFF
d_gene: -; j_gene: TRBJ1-2; v_gene: TRBV28; CDR3aa: CASSLRRQTFSGYTF
d_gene: -; j_gene: TRBJ2-2; v_gene: TRBV7-2; CDR3aa: CASSWAVTVRTGELFF